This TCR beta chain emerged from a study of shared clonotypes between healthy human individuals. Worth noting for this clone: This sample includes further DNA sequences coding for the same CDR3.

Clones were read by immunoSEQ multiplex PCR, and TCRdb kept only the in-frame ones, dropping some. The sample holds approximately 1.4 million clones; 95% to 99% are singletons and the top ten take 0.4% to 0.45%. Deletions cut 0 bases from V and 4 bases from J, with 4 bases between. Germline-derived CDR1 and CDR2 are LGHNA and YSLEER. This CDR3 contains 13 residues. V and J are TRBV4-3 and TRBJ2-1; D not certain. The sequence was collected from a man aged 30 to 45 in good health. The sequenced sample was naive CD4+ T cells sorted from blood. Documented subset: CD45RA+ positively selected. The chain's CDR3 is CASSQDSYNEQFF. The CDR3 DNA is TGCGCCAGCAGCCAAGACAGTTACAATGAGCAGTTCTTC.